This section outlines one T cell receptor (beta chain) sequence together with its context. This record comes from a study of blood T cell repertoires in COVID-19. On the study more broadly: Sites in the United States, Italy and Spain provided acute and convalescent COVID-19 samples.

The table came from immunoSEQ multiplex PCR; TCRdb's copy has only in-frame clones and leaves some out. This sample has about 200,000 clones; 75% to 90% occur once, and the top ten carry approximately 30%. The clonotype originates from a man aged 35-49 years with acute or convalescent COVID-19. Sequenced: peripheral blood.

The CDR3 nucleotides read TGTGCCTGGAGTAAAGAGTACAATGAGCAGTTCTTC. Residues: CAWSKEYNEQFF. V and J are TRBV30 and TRBJ2-1; no reliable D call. Trimming removed 2 bases from V and 4 bases from J, with 6 bases in between. The CDR3 length is 12 residues. The germline gives CDR1 GTSNPN, CDR2 SVGIG (reference sequence). The entire variable domain, with the rest obtained from reference TRBV30 and TRBJ2-1, is as follows: SQTIHQWPATLVQPVGSPLSLECTVEGTSNPNLYWYRQAAGRGLQLLFYSVGIGQISSEVPQNLSASRPQDRQFILSSKKLLLSDSGFYLCAWSKEYNEQFFGPGTRLTVL.